The present T cell receptor beta chain was sequenced within a study of OX40 agonist ivuxolimab in advanced cancers. Study information: The patients' treatment was ivuxolimab, an agonistic anti-OX40 (CD134) antibody. Three patients got partial responses; one had hepatocellular carcinoma and two had cutaneous melanoma. More than 35% of patients had received prior checkpoint inhibitor therapy.

About this clone itself: The target antigen is unknown. Germline is not matched at one junction end, which may reflect a read error.

This CDR3 has 15 residues. Germline loops: CDR1 SSHAT, CDR2 FNYEAQ (reference sequence). TCRdb keeps only in-frame clones here, not all; method: immunoSEQ multiplex PCR. The sample consists of 70,000 to 95,000 clones, about 93% of them appearing once. General study results and limits: Clonal expansion among partial responders at 0.1-3.0 mg/kg ranked near the lowest.

The sample here was CD4+ or CD8+ T cells sorted from blood, taken in a trial of the OX40 agonist ivuxolimab. The receptor comes from an adult with an advanced solid tumor such as melanoma, head and neck, liver or kidney cancer. The J gene is TRBJ2-7, the V gene TRBV7-7, with 9 bases that match TRBD2. As DNA, the CDR3 is TGTGCTAGCAGCGTCGGACTAGCGAGCTCCTACGAGCAGTACTTC. This sequence encodes CASSVGLASSYEQYF. Full variable domain (outside the CDR3, taken from reference TRBV7-7 and TRBJ2-7): GAGVSQSPRYKVTKRGQDVTLRCDPISSHATLYWYQQALGQGPEFLTYFNYEAQPDKSGLPSDRFSAERPEGSISTLTIQRTEQRDSAMYRCASSVGLASSYEQYFGPGTRLTVT.